Following are 29 T cell receptor beta chains from one sample sequenced in a study of OX40 agonist ivuxolimab in advanced cancers. The data were produced by immunoSEQ multiplex PCR, yet TCRdb's version contains in-frame clones alone and is incomplete. The sample shows tens of thousands of clones, around 80% of them seen only once. Sequenced material: CD4+ or CD8+ T cells sorted from blood, taken in a trial of the OX40 agonist ivuxolimab. These receptors were taken from an adult with an advanced solid tumor such as melanoma, head and neck, liver or kidney cancer.

The chain combines TRBV18 with TRBJ2-5, with TRBD2 as a possible D gene (7 bases). The CDR3 sequence is 16 residues long. The V and J ends lost 3 bases and 1 base respectively, with 15 bases between them. Germline loops: CDR1 KGHSH, CDR2 LQKENI. The CDR3 DNA is TGTGCCAGCTCACCTCCCCGGGGGGCGGCCCAAGAGACCCAGTACTTC. Translating it yields CASSPPRGAAQETQYF. The complete variable domain, with remaining parts taken from reference TRBV18 and TRBJ2-5, reads NAGVMQNPRHLVRRRGQEARLRCSPMKGHSHVYWYRQLPEEGLKFMVYLQKENIIDESGMPKERFSAEFPKEGPSILRIQQVVRGDSAAYFCASSPPRGAAQETQYFGPGTRLLVL.

The sample holds many counts of this clone. This chain uses TRBV4-1 with TRBJ2-7; unclear D gene. The CDR3 consists of 13 residues. Germline CDR1 MGHRA, CDR2 YSYEKL. V lost 1 base and J lost 1, with 5 bases in between. CDR3 residues: CASSQGLSYEQYF. Written as DNA, the CDR3 is TGCGCCAGCAGCCAAGGCCTATCCTACGAGCAGTACTTC.

This chain links TRBV4-1 with TRBJ1-2; perhaps TRBD1 as D (5 bases). V was clipped by 0 bases and J by 6 bases, with 23 bases between them. Germline V gives CDR1 MGHRA, CDR2 YSYEKL. This CDR3 is 18 amino acids long. CDR3 sequence (DNA): TGCGCCAGCAGCCAAGAAGGGCTAAGGGGACTTCAAGAGAATGGCTACACCTTC. Its protein is CASSQEGLRGLQENGYTF.

The gene calls are TRBV5-1 and TRBJ1-2; possibly TRBD1 for D (6 bases). The CDR3 is made up of 17 amino acids. V lost 2 bases to trimming and J lost 0 bases, with 17 bases between them. Germline CDR1 reads SGHRS; CDR2 reads YFSETQ. The CDR3 bases are TGCGCCAGCAGCTTACGCCGGACAGAAGTGGCTAACTATGGCTACACCTTC. Encoded protein: CASSLRRTEVANYGYTF.

This rearrangement joins TRBV7-2 to TRBJ1-2; no clear D. V was cut by 2 bases and J by 8 bases, with 18 bases left in between. This CDR3 is 15 amino acids long. Germline loops: CDR1 SGHTA, CDR2 FQGNSA. CDR3 DNA: TGTGCCAGCAGCTTAAGCAATCTTGCGGGTGGAGGCTACACCTTC. This translates into CASSLSNLAGGGYTF.

The rearrangement uses TRBV19 and TRBJ2-7; possible D gene TRBD1, 6 bases. With 7 bases removed from V and 3 bases from J, the gap between germline ends came to 19 bases. From germline, CDR1 is LNHDA and CDR2 SQIVND (reference sequence). There are 15 residues in the CDR3. DNA of the CDR3: TGTGCCAGTACTACCGCGGCAGGGGCCTTCTACGAGCAGTACTTC. This codes for CASTTAAGAFYEQYF.

V is TRBV7-9 and J is TRBJ2-7; possible D gene TRBD1, 6 bases. The CDR3 covers 16 residues. Trimming pared 4 bases from V and 10 bases from J, leaving 26 bases between. The germline CDR1 and CDR2 sequences are SEHNR and FQNEAQ (reference sequence). The CDR3 DNA reads as TGTGCCAGCAGCTCCCAGACAGGTTCCCCATATCTCGAACAGTACTTC. The encoded protein is CASSSQTGSPYLEQYF.

The CDR3 sequence: CSAALAANEKLFF. CDR3 DNA sequence: TGCAGCGCCGCACTGGCGGCTAATGAAAAACTGTTTTTT. The J gene is TRBJ1-4, the V gene TRBV29-1; D ambiguous. This CDR3 has 13 residues. From germline, CDR1 is SQVTM and CDR2 ANQGSEA. Trimming cost V 7 bases and J 3 bases, with 12 bases left between them.

The rearrangement joins TRBV27 to TRBJ2-7; D perhaps matches TRBD1 (6 bases). With 5 bases removed from V and 0 bases from J, the gap between germline ends came to 11 bases. The CDR3 loop spans 14 amino acids. Germline V CDR1 and CDR2: MNHEY, SMNVEV (reference sequence). CDR3 bases: TGTGCCAGCAGTCCCAGGACAGCCTCCTACGAGCAGTACTTC. Its protein product is CASSPRTASYEQYF.

The chain has TRBV5-1 and TRBJ2-5; D is unresolved. V lost 4 bases and J lost 1, with 14 bases in between. The germline gives CDR1 SGHRS, CDR2 YFSETQ. This CDR3 is built from 15 residues. As DNA, the CDR3 is TGCGCCAGCAGCCCGGAAGGGCGGCTCCAAGAGACCCAGTACTTC. Its protein product is CASSPEGRLQETQYF.

This chain connects TRBV15 to TRBJ1-3; D uncertain. V was clipped by 0 bases and J by 0 bases, with 3 bases between them. This CDR3 has 14 residues. CDR1 and CDR2 from the germline V gene are LNHNV and YYDKDF (reference sequence). DNA of the CDR3: TGTGCCACCAGCAGAGACAGCTCTGGAAACACCATATATTTT. Translated, it gives CATSRDSSGNTIYF.

CDR3 in amino acids: CASSVSGQAQPQHF. DNA of the CDR3: TGTGCCAGCAGCGTATCCGGTCAGGCTCAGCCCCAGCATTTT. The rearrangement uses TRBV9 and TRBJ1-5; D uncertain. The germline V gene encodes CDR1 SGDLS and CDR2 YYNGEE. The CDR3 covers 14 residues. The V end lost 1 base, the J end lost 6 bases, and 11 bases lay between the germline ends.

As to this clone: One junction end disagrees with the germline gene, perhaps due to a read error. This sequence joins TRBV6-5 and TRBJ1-1, with D unclear. Germline CDR1 and CDR2: MNHEY and SVGAGI. There are 13 residues in the CDR3. In DNA, the CDR3 is TGTGCCAGCAGTGACTCATGGAACACTGAAGCTTTCTTT. Translation: CASSDSWNTEAFF.

This clone was seen only a few times. The chain carries TRBV7-9 and TRBJ2-7; D call uncertain. The CDR3 contains 12 residues. The germline gives CDR1 SEHNR, CDR2 FQNEAQ (reference sequence). V was clipped by 5 bases and J by 3 bases, with 8 bases between them. Here the CDR3 reads CASSGDGYEQYF. In DNA, the CDR3 is TGTGCCAGCAGCGGCGACGGCTACGAGCAGTACTTC.

This chain uses TRBV6-5 with TRBJ2-1; 7 nucleotides match TRBD2. The CDR3 is 14 residues long. Germline V gives CDR1 MNHEY, CDR2 SVGAGI. V shed 2 bases, J shed 4 bases, and the junction held 2 bases outside the gene matches. CDR3 residues: CASSYASGYNEQFF. The CDR3 DNA reads TGTGCCAGCAGTTACGCTAGCGGATACAATGAGCAGTTCTTC.

This clone was seen once. J is TRBJ2-2 and V is TRBV27; 7 nucleotides line up with TRBD2. Germline V lookup: CDR1 MNHEY, CDR2 SMNVEV (reference sequence). There are 15 residues in the CDR3. V shed 7 bases and J 4 bases; nucleotides not matched to a gene: 9. The CDR3 DNA reads as TGTGCCAGCAAATCCCTGGGGGGGATCACCGGGGAGCTGTTTTTT. It codes for CASKSLGGITGELFF.

The V gene is TRBV10-1, the J gene TRBJ1-1, with D uncertain. Germline V gene lookup returns CDR1 WNHNN and CDR2 SYGVQD (reference sequence). V gave up 8 bases and J gave up 0 bases, with 10 bases separating them. CDR3 length: 13 residues. CDR3: CASRFNMNTEAFF. The CDR3 nucleotides read TGCGCCAGCCGCTTCAACATGAACACTGAAGCTTTCTTT.

The chain combines TRBV6-4 with TRBJ2-1; the D is unclear. Germline lookup yields CDR1 MRHNA and CDR2 SNTAGT. V was shortened by 4 bases and J by 2 bases, with 6 bases between the two germline ends. This CDR3 is 13 amino acids long. The CDR3, as DNA: TGTGCCAGCAGTGCTGGGCCCTACAATGAGCAGTTCTTC. Its translation: CASSAGPYNEQFF.

This clone appeared a single time. V and J are TRBV27 and TRBJ2-2; a weak D match, TRBD1 (6 bases). The CDR3 extends over 16 amino acids. The germline V gene encodes CDR1 MNHEY and CDR2 SMNVEV (reference sequence). Trimming cost V 5 bases and J 0 bases, with 13 bases left between them. As DNA, the CDR3 is TGTGCCAGCAGTCTCCAGGGGCTCGCGAACACCGGGGAGCTGTTTTTT. This gives the protein CASSLQGLANTGELFF.

The J gene is TRBJ1-1, the V gene TRBV18; 7 positions agree with TRBD1. This CDR3 has 13 amino acids. Germline V CDR1 and CDR2: KGHSH, LQKENI. The trim removed 5 bases at V and 8 bases at J, leaving 8 bases unmatched. The CDR3 reads CASSICQGEEAFF. The CDR3 DNA reads as TGTGCCAGCTCAATTTGCCAGGGGGAAGAAGCTTTCTTT.

This clone occurred once. CDR3 coding DNA: TGCGCCAGCACCACGGACAGCCTAGGGAGGGGCTACACCTTC. This translates into CASTTDSLGRGYTF. The chain recombines TRBV5-1 with TRBJ1-2, with D perhaps matching TRBD1 (6 bases). V lost 6 bases and J lost 8, with 20 bases in between. This CDR3 is built from 14 residues. The germline gives CDR1 SGHRS, CDR2 YFSETQ. Looking up the rest from reference TRBV5-1 and TRBJ1-2 gives the full variable domain: KAGVTQTPRYLIKTRGQQVTLSCSPISGHRSVSWYQQTPGQGLQFLFEYFSETQRNKGNFPGRFSGRQFSNSRSEMNVSTLELGDSALYLCASTTDSLGRGYTFGSGTRLTVV.

The chain has TRBV15 and TRBJ2-1; TRBD1 is a possible D gene (7 bases). Germline lookup yields CDR1 LNHNV and CDR2 YYDKDF (reference sequence). V shed 7 bases and J shed 1 base, with 14 bases lying between them. The CDR3 extends over 15 amino acids. The CDR3 here is CATKTPGGSYNEQFF. DNA of the CDR3: TGTGCCACCAAAACCCCAGGGGGGTCCTACAATGAGCAGTTCTTC.

The rearrangement links TRBV18 to TRBJ2-1; 10 bases fit TRBD1. CDR1 and CDR2 from the germline V gene are KGHSH and LQKENI. The CDR3 spans 16 residues. The V gene end was trimmed by 0 bases and the J gene end by 6 bases; junction bases not matched to a gene: 5. The CDR3 reads CASSPPGTGVRNEQFF. As DNA, the CDR3 is TGTGCCAGCTCACCACCGGGGACAGGGGTGCGCAATGAGCAGTTCTTC.

This chain joins TRBV5-4 and TRBJ2-1; D unclear. Germline-derived CDR1 and CDR2 are SGHNT and YYREEE (reference sequence). V was pared by 0 bases and J by 5 bases, with 12 bases between. The CDR3 has 15 amino acids. The CDR3, as DNA: TGTGCCAGCAGCTTGGACAAAGGTCTTCACAATGAGCAGTTCTTC. Translating gives CASSLDKGLHNEQFF.

The J gene is TRBJ2-3, the V gene TRBV28; 11 bases are a match to TRBD2. Trimming removed 4 bases from V and 10 bases from J; junction bases left unmatched: 13. The germline V gene encodes CDR1 MDHEN and CDR2 SYDVKM. This CDR3 contains 16 residues. The CDR3 coding sequence is TGTGCCAGCAGTTCGTCCGGGACTAGCGGTTTCGGAGCGCAGTATTTT. It is translated as CASSSSGTSGFGAQYF.

J is TRBJ2-1 and V is TRBV5-1; D is undetermined. This CDR3 is 13 amino acids long. Germline V gene sequence: CDR1 SGHRS, CDR2 YFSETQ. V was trimmed by 4 bases and J by 6 bases, leaving 11 bases between them. CDR3 DNA sequence: TGCGCCAGCAGCATTAGGTACGGCAATGAGCAGTTCTTC. Amino acids: CASSIRYGNEQFF.

This clone was found once. The chain carries TRBV11-2 and TRBJ2-2; D remains ambiguous. CDR3 length: 16 amino acids. Germline assignment: CDR1 SGHAT and CDR2 FQNNGV. Trimming shortened V by 3 bases and J by 1 base, and 12 bases separated the two germline ends. CDR3 protein: CASSFGWGKNTGELFF. CDR3 bases: TGTGCCAGCAGCTTCGGATGGGGAAAGAACACCGGGGAGCTGTTTTTT.

The V gene is TRBV18, the J gene TRBJ1-1; D uncertain. The length of the CDR3 is 16 residues. Germline V gene lookup returns CDR1 KGHSH and CDR2 LQKENI. Trimming pared 2 bases from V and 1 base from J, leaving 14 bases between. The CDR3 protein is CASSPNGIPANTEAFF. As DNA, the CDR3 is TGTGCCAGCTCACCAAATGGTATCCCAGCGAACACTGAAGCTTTCTTT.

V usage is TRBV18 and J usage is TRBJ2-1; 11 bases are shared with TRBD2. The germline CDR1 and CDR2 sequences are KGHSH and LQKENI. With V trimmed by 0 bases and J by 9 bases, 10 bases remained unmatched. The CDR3 is 17 residues long. CDR3 bases: TGTGCCAGCTCACCACCTCAGAAACTAGCGGGAGTGAGTGAGCAGTTCTTC. Translated, it gives CASSPPQKLAGVSEQFF.